This TCR beta chain derives from a study of T cell responses to AZD1222 COVID-19 vaccine. The protocol was immunoSEQ multiplex PCR, while the TCRdb copy is restricted to in-frame clones and leaves out a portion. The sample has 120,000 or so clones, about 92% seen once. Unmatched junction bases numbered 2, after V lost 0 bases and J lost 3 bases. This CDR3 region has 14 residues. Looked up from germline, CDR1 is SGDLS and CDR2 is YYNGEE. The chain links TRBV9 to TRBJ1-2; 7 bases are shared with TRBD1. Specimen: peripheral blood, collected on day 0 of AZD1222 vaccination. This receptor was obtained from an adult in good health. CDR3 protein: CASSVGQGDYGYTF. The CDR3 DNA is TGTGCCAGCAGCGTAGGACAGGGAGACTATGGCTACACCTTC.